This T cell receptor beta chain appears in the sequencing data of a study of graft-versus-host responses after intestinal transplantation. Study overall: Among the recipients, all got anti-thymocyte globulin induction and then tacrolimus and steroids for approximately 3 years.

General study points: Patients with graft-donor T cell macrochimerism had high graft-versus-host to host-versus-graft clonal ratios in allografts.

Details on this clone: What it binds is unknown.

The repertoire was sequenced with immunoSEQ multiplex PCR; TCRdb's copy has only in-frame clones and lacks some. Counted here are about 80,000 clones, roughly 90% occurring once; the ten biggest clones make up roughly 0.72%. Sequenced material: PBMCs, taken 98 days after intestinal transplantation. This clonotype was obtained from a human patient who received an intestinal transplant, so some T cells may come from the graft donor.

This CDR3 reads CASSFAGLAGVRPYEQYF. CDR3 nucleotide sequence: TGTGCCAGCAGTTTTGCGGGACTAGCGGGAGTTAGGCCCTACGAGCAGTACTTC. The V call is TRBV28, the J call TRBJ2-7, with TRBD2 matching over 14 bases. The CDR3 length is 18 residues. The V gene's germline CDR1 is MDHEN and CDR2 SYDVKM. Trimming removed 3 bases from V and 2 bases from J; junction bases left unmatched: 9.